This T cell receptor (beta chain) was identified during a study of CD8+ T cells in alopecia areata (dated 2018 in TCRdb). Notes on the research overall: Treated patients were enrolled in an open-label pilot trial of oral tofacitinib, 5 to 10 mg twice daily, for moderate-to-severe alopecia areata. Patients received tofacitinib for 6 to 18 months and were then followed off drug for 6 months to check for delayed response and recurrence. Disease severity in treated patients was measured with the SALT score, which quantifies the percentage of affected scalp surface area. In both human patients and the C3H/HeJ mouse model, the study applied high-throughput TCRbeta sequencing to look at T cell clonal expansion in alopecia areata. On the human side, TCRbeta sequencing was run on scalp tissue and on sorted CD4+ and CD8+ peripheral blood T cells from healthy controls and from alopecia areata patients with either patchy or totalis/universalis disease. Tofacitinib-treated patients had biopsies at baseline and at 4 and 24 weeks of treatment, with a later scalp biopsy in several patients. Scalp clonality was compared across normal scalp (n=4), patchy alopecia areata scalp (n=8), and alopecia totalis/universalis scalp (n=8). RNA was extracted with the PAXgene miRNA kit for fixed scalp, the miRNeasy kit for PBMCs, and the RNeasy kit for mouse skin. TCRbeta CDR3 regions were amplified by immunoSEQ multiplex PCR with 35 Vbeta forward and 13 Jbeta reverse primers. On the study overall, not on this receptor specifically: Tofacitinib significantly lowered scalp clonality and the number of expanded CD8+ clones among the top 100 scalp clones. Scalp TCR repertoire analysis is complicated because resident alphabeta T cells in normal human skin are also sequenced, whereas mouse skin is dominated by gammadelta T cells. TCR sequences shared between patients were less clear than in mice, possibly partly because of HLA diversity in the patient population. During tofacitinib treatment, many expanded lesional clones stuck around in both scalp and blood, and this persistence may partly explain why relapse happens after treatment is stopped. Because the treated cohort was small and included a single nonresponder, larger studies are needed to assess links between baseline CD8+ expansion and response. Compared with normal scalp, lesional scalp had higher clonality and more expanded CD8+ clones, particularly in alopecia totalis/universalis, a pattern that suggests antigenic drive.

CDR1 and CDR2 are drawn from the germline V gene (reference sequence): SGHNT, YYREEE. V and J lose 5 bases and 6 bases, and a span of 20 bases separates them. Taken from cysteine to phenylalanine, the CDR3 has 15 residues. The DNA shown is the 45-base CDR3, in frame from base 1. The sample's time point label, in plain terms: 24 weeks on oral tofacitinib. The label giving this sample's treatment or condition can be read as: oral pan-JAK inhibitor, 5-10 mg twice daily. Lesional scalp punch biopsies and peripheral blood were obtained from alopecia areata patients. PBMCs were separated by density centrifugation and stained for CD3, CD4 and CD8, after which CD4+ and CD8+ T cells were sorted on a FACSAria. Library prep was done by the immunoSEQ multiplex PCR assay. RNA was extracted from all samples and reverse transcribed into cDNA as template for TCR sequencing. First-strand cDNA was synthesized using SuperScript III with a 2:1 mix of oligo-dT and random hexamers. Amplification bias was assessed with a synthetic immune receptor repertoire, and residual bias was removed computationally. Processing in the source paper ran as follows. Raw reads were preprocessed for error removal, and CDR3 was defined according to IMGT conventions as running from the conserved cysteine to phenylalanine. Clonality was computed as 1 minus the Shannon entropy, with the entropy normalized by log2 of the number of productive unique TCRs. CD4 or CD8 identity of scalp clones was inferred by cross-referencing scalp TCRbeta sequences with sorted blood CD4 and CD8 repertoires. In TCRdb, the immuneACCESS table is reduced to in-frame sequences with V and J assigned. These tables do not hold every clone; where another copy was compared, an unresolved V gene accounts for under half, and the others remain unexplained. V and J calls and clone size are copied from that table; D and trimming were computed from the DNA. The sample includes around 100,000 clones, with around 50% observed a single time. About 12% of the sample comes from the top ten.

Comment on this clone: Which antigen it targets is not known. Per-nucleotide qualities are absent, and no much larger clonotype sits a single base away.

This receptor was obtained from a human donor with alopecia areata. The receptor chain draws on TRBV5-4 and TRBJ1-2; the D gene is perhaps TRBD1, on 5 matching bases. Sequenced here: CD8+ T cells sorted from blood, sampled at week 24, from a patient treated with tofacitinib. In nucleotides, the sequence is TGTGCCAGCAGTTATCGGGACGTCCATGGGAATGGCTACACCTTC. Protein translation: CASSYRDVHGNGYTF.